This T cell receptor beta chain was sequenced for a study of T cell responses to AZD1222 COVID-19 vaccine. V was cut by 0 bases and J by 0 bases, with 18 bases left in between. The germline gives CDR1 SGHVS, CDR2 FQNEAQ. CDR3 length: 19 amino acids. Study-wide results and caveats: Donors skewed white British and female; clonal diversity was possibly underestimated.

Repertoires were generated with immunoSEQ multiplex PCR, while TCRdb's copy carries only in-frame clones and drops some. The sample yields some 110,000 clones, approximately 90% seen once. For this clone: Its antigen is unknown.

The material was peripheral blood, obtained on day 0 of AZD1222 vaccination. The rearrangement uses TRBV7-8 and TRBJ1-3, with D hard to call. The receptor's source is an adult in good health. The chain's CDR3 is CASSLALPATPYSGNTIYF. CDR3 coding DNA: TGTGCCAGCAGCTTAGCTCTCCCGGCTACGCCATACTCTGGAAACACCATATATTTT.